A single sample gave rise to the 13 T cell receptor beta chains below, sequenced in a study of cytomegalovirus exposure and HLA in healthy donors. Primers included in the PCR were 60 Vbeta and 13 Jbeta primers. Here immunoSEQ multiplex PCR was the method, and the copy in TCRdb shows in-frame clones only, minus some. The table includes roughly 130,000 clones, 74% detected once. The sequencing input was PBMCs. The origin of the receptors is a woman aged 50 to 60 in good health and CMV-seropositive.

J is TRBJ2-5 and V is TRBV7-9, with 8 bases identical to TRBD1. The germline CDR1 and CDR2 sequences are SEHNR and FQNEAQ (reference sequence). V trimming: 1 base; J trimming: 7 bases; junction bases outside the gene matches: 5. There are 14 residues in the CDR3. Here the CDR3 reads CASSLVEDRGTQYF. In DNA form, the CDR3 reads TGTGCCAGCAGCTTAGTTGAAGACAGGGGGACCCAGTACTTC.

The chain couples TRBV7-2 to TRBJ2-7; possibly TRBD2 for D (5 bases). Germline CDR1 SGHTA, CDR2 FQGNSA. V was clipped by 2 bases and J by 6 bases, with 14 bases between them. The CDR3 contains 14 residues. CDR3: CASSLSGRRGEQYF. DNA of the CDR3: TGTGCCAGCAGCTTATCCGGAAGACGGGGCGAGCAGTACTTC.

The chain combines TRBV29-1 with TRBJ2-7; possibly TRBD1 for D (5 bases). CDR1 SQVTM and CDR2 ANQGSEA come from the germline V gene. V gave up 4 bases and J gave up 5 bases, with 15 bases separating them. This CDR3 spans 13 amino acids. CDR3 in amino acids: CSVGSAGPDEQYF. As DNA, the CDR3 is TGCAGCGTTGGCAGCGCAGGGCCGGACGAGCAGTACTTC.

The chain has TRBV7-2 and TRBJ2-1; the match to TRBD2 covers 8 bases. Germline CDR1 SGHTA, CDR2 FQGNSA. The V and J ends lost 1 base and 7 bases, in that order; junction bases with no gene match: 12. The CDR3 contains 17 residues. The CDR3 nucleotides are TGTGCCAGCAGCTTAGTGGGTCGGCGGGGGGTGGGGAATGAGCAGTTCTTC. This translates into CASSLVGRRGVGNEQFF.

The J gene is TRBJ2-1, the V gene TRBV27; TRBD2 matches 13 bases. The CDR3 covers 18 residues. Germline loops: CDR1 MNHEY, CDR2 SMNVEV (reference sequence). V lost 2 bases and J lost 1; bases outside the gene matches: 5. The DNA of the CDR3 is TGTGCCAGCAGTTTACCAGGACTAGCGGGGGAATCCTACAATGAGCAGTTCTTC. Translating gives CASSLPGLAGESYNEQFF.

V is TRBV5-4 and J is TRBJ2-1; D not resolved. Germline V gene sequence: CDR1 SGHNT, CDR2 YYREEE (reference sequence). There are 11 residues in the CDR3. V lost 4 bases and J lost 5, with 4 bases in between. The CDR3 here is CASSLDNEQFF. The CDR3 coding sequence is TGTGCCAGCAGCCTCGACAATGAGCAGTTCTTC.

The rearrangement uses TRBV18 and TRBJ2-3; the match to TRBD2 covers 7 bases. V shed 5 bases and J 2 bases; nucleotides not matched to a gene: 13. Germline V lookup: CDR1 KGHSH, CDR2 LQKENI. This CDR3 contains 17 residues. The CDR3 bases are TGTGCCAGCTCATCCACCAGCGGGGCGACCTCCACAGATACGCAGTATTTT. It codes for CASSSTSGATSTDTQYF.

The chain recombines TRBV5-1 with TRBJ2-3; 7 bases line up with TRBD1. The CDR3 has 13 residues. Per germline, CDR1 SGHRS and CDR2 YFSETQ. After removal of 8 bases from V and 6 bases from J, the junction contained 9 bases not matched to a gene. The CDR3 region has the DNA TGCGCCAGTCGGGACAGCACATACGATACGCAGTATTTT. It translates to CASRDSTYDTQYF.

The genes are TRBV2 and TRBJ1-2; D remains ambiguous. V lost 1 base to trimming and J lost 2 bases, with 17 bases between them. Germline assignment: CDR1 SNHLY and CDR2 FYNNEI. The CDR3 totals 17 residues. CDR3 nucleotide sequence: TGTGCCAGCAGTGAAGACCCCCAAGGTACGGAGAACTATGGCTACACCTTC. As protein: CASSEDPQGTENYGYTF.

The rearrangement joins TRBV7-2 to TRBJ1-6; D possibly corresponds to TRBD1 (5 bases). The CDR3 spans 14 residues. Germline CDR1 is SGHTA and CDR2 is FQGNSA. V lost 6 bases to trimming and J lost 8 bases, with 14 bases between them. The DNA for the CDR3 is TGTGCCAGCAGTCAGCAGGGCGGGGATTCACCCCTCCACTTT. This translates into CASSQQGGDSPLHF.

The chain links TRBV2 to TRBJ1-5, with a tentative D call TRBD1 (6 bases). In germline, CDR1 is SNHLY, CDR2 FYNNEI. Trimming took off 2 bases at V and 7 bases at J, with 12 bases between the two ends. This CDR3 is 14 amino acids long. CDR3 sequence: CASSERQGRQPQHF. In DNA form, the CDR3 reads TGTGCCAGCAGTGAACGCCAGGGGCGACAGCCCCAGCATTTT.

For this clone: The junction shows a germline mismatch at one end, possibly a read error. V gene TRBV25-1 combines with J gene TRBJ2-3; 15 bases are a match to TRBD2. CDR3 length: 16 amino acids. Germline V gene lookup returns CDR1 MGHDK and CDR2 SYGVNS. The CDR3 sequence is CARSEWTSGGADTQYF. The CDR3 DNA is TGTGCCCGCAGTGAATGGACTAGCGGGGGGGCAGATACGCAGTATTTT.

In DNA form, the CDR3 reads TGTGCCAGCAGCCCCCGTCCTGGGGGCCACACTGAAGCTTTCTTT. Protein product: CASSPRPGGHTEAFF. The chain couples TRBV7-8 to TRBJ1-1; the D gene is possibly TRBD1 (6 bases). The CDR3 has 15 amino acids. Trimming took off 5 bases at V and 3 bases at J, with 16 bases between the two ends. The germline gives CDR1 SGHVS, CDR2 FQNEAQ.